This TCR beta chain came from a study of healthy donors' naive CD4 and CD8 T cells. There are 14 residues in the CDR3. V lost 0 bases, J lost 2 bases, and 11 bases lay in between. Germline CDR1 DFQATT, CDR2 SNEGSKA (reference sequence). Starting from approximately 500 ng of total RNA, TCR libraries were made with linear amplification. One entry per CDR3 protein, called by TCRdb with MiXCR from the reads. The sample yields around 180,000 distinct CDR3 sequences, 74% seen once. In the case of this clonotype: The target antigen is unknown.

Whole-study findings and limits: CDR3 charge plus V and J genes appeared to account for about 13% of CD4/CD8 variance. Alpha and beta chains were sequenced in bulk without pairing.

The chain couples TRBV20-1 to TRBJ2-7; either TRBD1 or TRBD2 may fit D (5 bases each). Material: naive CD4+ and CD8+ T cells sorted from blood, pooled from several donors. The sequence was obtained from a pool of human donors in good health; the sample pools cells from several healthy donors. The CDR3 DNA is TGCAGTGCTAGAGAACGGGGACGGGCCTACGAGCAGTACTTC. Translation: CSARERGRAYEQYF.